Each of the 17 T cell receptor beta chains below was sequenced from the same sample in a study of OX40 agonist ivuxolimab in advanced cancers. Some clones are missing from TCRdb's copy, which holds only in-frame ones; the method was immunoSEQ multiplex PCR. The profile shows approximately 1,800 clones, less than 85% of them singletons. The sample here was CD4+ or CD8+ T cells sorted from blood, taken in a trial of the OX40 agonist ivuxolimab. These receptors were collected from an adult with an advanced solid tumor such as melanoma, head and neck, liver or kidney cancer.

The rearrangement joins TRBV5-5 to TRBJ2-6; TRBD2 might be the D (6 bases). The V end was cut by 5 bases, the J end by 1 base, with 16 bases between. There are 17 residues in the CDR3. Germline V gene sequence: CDR1 SGHKS, CDR2 YYEKEE (reference sequence). CDR3 in amino acids: CASRGRGTHSGANVLTF. The CDR3 nucleotides are TGTGCCAGCAGGGGACGGGGGACCCATTCTGGGGCCAACGTCCTGACTTTC.

The V call is TRBV5-1, the J call TRBJ2-2; 7 nucleotides line up with TRBD1. With V trimmed by 0 bases and J by 4 bases, 3 bases remained unmatched. This CDR3 is built from 15 residues. Germline-derived CDR1 and CDR2 are SGHRS and YFSETQ. The CDR3 sequence is CASSLDRGGTGELFF. The CDR3 DNA reads as TGCGCCAGCAGCTTGGACAGGGGTGGCACCGGGGAGCTGTTTTTT.

The gene calls are TRBV7-2 and TRBJ1-2; 7 bases agree with TRBD1. The germline CDR1 and CDR2 sequences are SGHTA and FQGNSA. Trimming at V came to 3 bases and at J to 6 bases, leaving 7 bases not matched to a gene. The CDR3 is 14 amino acids. The CDR3 protein is CASSLGDSRDGYTF. The CDR3 DNA reads as TGTGCCAGCAGCTTGGGGGACAGCAGAGATGGCTACACCTTC.

This chain connects TRBV30 to TRBJ1-2; D ambiguous. Germline loops: CDR1 GTSNPN, CDR2 SVGIG (reference sequence). The CDR3 loop spans 11 amino acids. The V end lost 5 bases, the J end lost 8 bases, and 12 bases lay between the germline ends. The CDR3 reads CAWSLTRGYTF. In DNA form, the CDR3 reads TGTGCCTGGTCCCTAACCCGAGGCTACACCTTC.

Only a few counts were recorded for this clone. This chain uses TRBV5-1 with TRBJ2-2, with 10 nucleotides matching TRBD1. The V gene end was trimmed by 3 bases and the J gene end by 6 bases; junction bases not matched to a gene: 2. The CDR3 runs 14 residues. Germline CDR1 SGHRS, CDR2 YFSETQ. CDR3 protein: CASSWTGGAGELFF. In DNA, the CDR3 is TGCGCCAGCAGCTGGACAGGGGGGGCCGGGGAGCTGTTTTTT.

This clone was seen a single time. The rearrangement links TRBV6-5 to TRBJ1-1; 7 bases map to TRBD1. Trimming cost V 5 bases and J 6 bases; bases outside gene matches: 6. Germline-derived CDR1 and CDR2 are MNHEY and SVGAGI. The CDR3 has 13 residues. The CDR3 reads CASSGTGVAEAFF. CDR3 in DNA: TGTGCCAGCAGTGGAACAGGGGTGGCTGAAGCTTTCTTT.

This sequence joins TRBV7-9 and TRBJ2-1; maybe TRBD2 (5 bases). There are 13 residues in the CDR3. Trimming pared 1 base from V and 9 bases from J, leaving 10 bases between. Germline CDR1 SEHNR, CDR2 FQNEAQ (reference sequence). The CDR3 sequence is CASSLENRGEQFF. The CDR3 DNA reads TGTGCCAGCAGCTTAGAAAACCGGGGTGAGCAGTTCTTC. Based on the CDR3 plus reference TRBV7-9 and TRBJ2-1, the full variable domain is DTGVSQNPRHKITKRGQNVTFRCDPISEHNRLYWYRQTLGQGPEFLTYFQNEAQLEKSRLLSDRFSAERPKGSFSTLEIQRTEQGDSAMYLCASSLENRGEQFFGPGTRLTVL.

The chain joins TRBV6-1 to TRBJ2-4; D perhaps matches TRBD1 (5 bases). Looked up from germline, CDR1 is MNHNS and CDR2 is SASEGT. Between the trimmed V and J ends, which lost 4 bases and 7 bases, there was a span of 26 bases. The CDR3 sequence is 18 residues long. CDR3 sequence: CASSVFMGPDNLRNIQYF. CDR3 DNA: TGTGCCAGCAGTGTTTTTATGGGGCCCGACAACCTAAGGAACATTCAGTACTTC.

The chain recombines TRBV19 with TRBJ2-2; D remains ambiguous. Germline V lookup: CDR1 LNHDA, CDR2 SQIVND (reference sequence). This CDR3 spans 14 amino acids. V was clipped by 4 bases and J by 2 bases, with 8 bases between them. The CDR3 reads CASSTGSNTGELFF. DNA of the CDR3: TGTGCCAGTAGTACTGGCAGTAACACCGGGGAGCTGTTTTTT.

This clone showed up just a few times. The chain has TRBV7-9 and TRBJ1-1; no definite D call. Trimming took 3 bases from V and 5 from J, leaving 4 bases between them. Per the germline V gene, CDR1 is SEHNR and CDR2 is FQNEAQ (reference sequence). The CDR3 is made up of 11 amino acids. The DNA for the CDR3 is TGTGCCAGCAGCTTGGGGACTGAAGCTTTCTTT. As protein: CASSLGTEAFF. The full variable domain, its missing parts supplied by reference TRBV7-9 and TRBJ1-1, is DTGVSQNPRHKITKRGQNVTFRCDPISEHNRLYWYRQTLGQGPEFLTYFQNEAQLEKSRLLSDRFSAERPKGSFSTLEIQRTEQGDSAMYLCASSLGTEAFFGQGTRLTVV.

The genes are TRBV5-1 and TRBJ2-7; possible D gene TRBD2, 6 bases. CDR1 is SGHRS, CDR2 YFSETQ, per germline. CDR3 length equals 13 residues. The germline V and J ends were trimmed by 4 bases and 4 bases, with 12 bases remaining between them. CDR3 residues: CASSAGRTYEQYF. CDR3 bases: TGCGCCAGCAGCGCGGGACGCACTTACGAGCAGTACTTC. Full variable domain (rest looked up from reference TRBV5-1 and TRBJ2-7): KAGVTQTPRYLIKTRGQQVTLSCSPISGHRSVSWYQQTPGQGLQFLFEYFSETQRNKGNFPGRFSGRQFSNSRSEMNVSTLELGDSALYLCASSAGRTYEQYFGPGTRLTVT.

The chain couples TRBV4-2 to TRBJ2-5; D gene unclear. Germline loops: CDR1 LGHNA, CDR2 YNFKEQ. V lost 4 bases, J lost 1 base, and 13 bases lay in between. The CDR3 totals 15 residues. The CDR3 DNA reads as TGTGCCAGCAGCCCCACTAAGGGTGGCCAAGAGACCCAGTACTTC. Encoded protein: CASSPTKGGQETQYF.

This chain uses TRBV7-9 with TRBJ1-1; D uncertain. CDR1 and CDR2 (germline): SEHNR, FQNEAQ (reference sequence). With 5 bases removed from V and 8 bases from J, the gap between germline ends came to 18 bases. This CDR3 comprises 14 residues. The CDR3 region has the DNA TGTGCCAGCAGCGACTCGCTGTCAGGCGACGAAGCTTTCTTT. This sequence encodes CASSDSLSGDEAFF.

The chain combines TRBV5-1 with TRBJ2-3; the D is unclear. The V gene lost 0 bases and the J gene lost 3 bases, with 8 bases spanning the gap. This CDR3 spans 14 amino acids. Germline CDR1 SGHRS, CDR2 YFSETQ. CDR3 amino acids: CASSLAGVTDTQYF. Here the CDR3 DNA reads TGCGCCAGCAGCTTGGCGGGTGTAACAGATACGCAGTATTTT. The variable domain in full, completed from reference TRBV5-1 and TRBJ2-3, reads KAGVTQTPRYLIKTRGQQVTLSCSPISGHRSVSWYQQTPGQGLQFLFEYFSETQRNKGNFPGRFSGRQFSNSRSEMNVSTLELGDSALYLCASSLAGVTDTQYFGPGTRLTVL.

The rearrangement links TRBV7-8 to TRBJ1-4; D gene uncertain. In germline, CDR1 is SGHVS, CDR2 FQNEAQ. The length of the CDR3 is 15 residues. Trimming removed 5 bases from V and 8 bases from J, with 18 bases in between. CDR3 region: CASSPGPQNREKLFF. CDR3 nucleotide sequence: TGTGCCAGCAGCCCAGGACCCCAAAACAGAGAAAAACTGTTTTTT.

The CDR3 region is CASSPRTALGELFF. CDR3 DNA sequence: TGTGCCAGCAGCCCCCGGACGGCCCTCGGGGAGCTGTTTTTT. The chain combines TRBV11-2 with TRBJ2-2; D unclear. V was trimmed by 5 bases and J by 7 bases, leaving 14 bases between them. The V gene's germline CDR1 is SGHAT and CDR2 FQNNGV. The CDR3 sequence is 14 residues long.

The CDR3 loop reads CASSIGLQPQHF. The DNA of the CDR3 is TGTGCCAGTAGTATAGGCCTACAGCCCCAGCATTTT. The chain has TRBV19 and TRBJ1-5; D uncertain. This CDR3 region has 12 residues. V was pared by 1 base and J by 7 bases, with 5 bases between. Looked up from germline, CDR1 is LNHDA and CDR2 is SQIVND (reference sequence).